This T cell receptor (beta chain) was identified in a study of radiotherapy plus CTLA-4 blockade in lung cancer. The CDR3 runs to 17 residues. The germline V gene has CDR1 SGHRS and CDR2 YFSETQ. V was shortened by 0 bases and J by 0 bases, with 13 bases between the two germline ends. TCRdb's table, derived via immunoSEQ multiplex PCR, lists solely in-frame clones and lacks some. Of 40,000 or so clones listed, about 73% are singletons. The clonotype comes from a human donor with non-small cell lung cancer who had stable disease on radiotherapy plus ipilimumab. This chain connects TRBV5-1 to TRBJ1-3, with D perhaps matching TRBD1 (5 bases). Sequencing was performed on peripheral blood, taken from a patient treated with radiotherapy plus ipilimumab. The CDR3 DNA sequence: TGCGCCAGCAGCTTGGCCGGGACCGGCAGCTCTGGAAACACCATATATTTT. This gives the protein CASSLAGTGSSGNTIYF. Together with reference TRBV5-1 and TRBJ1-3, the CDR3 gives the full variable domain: KAGVTQTPRYLIKTRGQQVTLSCSPISGHRSVSWYQQTPGQGLQFLFEYFSETQRNKGNFPGRFSGRQFSNSRSEMNVSTLELGDSALYLCASSLAGTGSSGNTIYFGEGSWLTVV.